The TCR beta chain under discussion was sequenced for a study of control samples from healthy donors and cancer patients. This clone showed up just a few times. The repertoire was sequenced with immunoSEQ multiplex PCR; TCRdb's copy has only in-frame clones and lacks some. Of about 44,000 clones listed, approximately 89% are singletons. Per germline, CDR1 MNHEY and CDR2 SVGAGI. The CDR3 runs to 16 residues. The V gene lost 2 bases and the J gene lost 5 bases, with 18 bases spanning the gap. The TCR sequence derives from a woman aged 55-70 years with lung cancer. Sample: PBMCs. This rearrangement joins TRBV6-5 to TRBJ1-2, with D possibly TRBD1 on 5 matching bases. As DNA, the CDR3 is TGTGCCAGCAGTTACCACCCCAGGGTTGGGGGTTATGGCTACACCTTC. This translates into CASSYHPRVGGYGYTF.